Following are 3 T cell receptor beta chains from one sample sequenced in a study of cytotoxic CD8 clonotypes in ibrutinib-treated CLL. Sequencing was performed with immunoSEQ multiplex PCR; in TCRdb, only in-frame clones are kept and a portion is missing. The sample holds about 200,000 clones, roughly 73% seen once. The sample consisted of PBMCs, taken after 12 months of ibrutinib treatment. Receptor source: a human donor with chronic lymphocytic leukemia.

The chain combines TRBV6-1 with TRBJ1-2; 9 nucleotides match TRBD1. This CDR3 has 17 amino acids. Germline-derived CDR1 and CDR2 are MNHNS and SASEGT. V dropped 4 bases and J dropped 1; count of bases not matched to a gene: 10. CDR3 DNA sequence: TGTGCCAGCAGTGGCCGGGACAGGGAGGAGAATAACTATGGCTACACCTTC. It yields the protein CASSGRDREENNYGYTF.

This clone appeared a single time. The chain employs TRBV5-1 and TRBJ2-7; 7 bases are a match to TRBD1. CDR1 and CDR2 (germline): SGHRS, YFSETQ. This CDR3 has 14 residues. Trimming cost V 3 bases and J 2 bases; bases outside gene matches: 5. The CDR3: CASSWDGQAYEQYF. The CDR3 DNA sequence: TGCGCCAGCAGCTGGGATGGACAGGCCTACGAGCAGTACTTC.

The chain uses TRBV6-1 and TRBJ2-1; weak D call: TRBD1 (5 bases). This CDR3 is 10 amino acids long. Germline V CDR1 and CDR2: MNHNS, SASEGT. V lost 9 bases, J lost 9 bases, and 9 bases lay in between. The CDR3 spells CASSQGEQFF. The CDR3 bases are TGTGCCAGTTCCCAGGGTGAGCAGTTCTTC.